What follows are 9 T cell receptor beta chains derived from one specimen sequenced in a study of CD8+ T cells in alopecia areata. After isolation, RNA underwent reverse transcription to generate cDNA as the sequencing template. Profiled with immunoSEQ multiplex PCR; TCRdb holds only in-frame clones, not every one. The table includes approximately 30,000 clones, 62% detected once. The sample comprised NKG2D-high CD8+ T cells sorted from blood. These receptors were obtained from a human donor with alopecia areata.

This clone has only a few counts. The chain employs TRBV29-1 and TRBJ2-3, with D hard to call. Germline CDR1 SQVTM, CDR2 ANQGSEA. The V end lost 0 bases, the J end lost 6 bases, and 7 bases lay between the germline ends. The CDR3 has 12 residues. DNA for the CDR3: TGCAGCGTTGAAGATAACGAGGATACGCAGTATTTT. Its protein product is CSVEDNEDTQYF.

This rearrangement joins TRBV4-1 to TRBJ2-3; D remains ambiguous. Looked up from germline, CDR1 is MGHRA and CDR2 is YSYEKL. V lost 1 base and J 4 bases, leaving 12 bases between the germline ends. This CDR3 has 15 amino acids. This chain's CDR3 is CASSQVERSPDTQYF. The CDR3 region has the DNA TGCGCCAGCAGCCAAGTCGAAAGGTCCCCAGATACGCAGTATTTT.

This clone is medium-sized in the sample. The chain recombines TRBV7-8 with TRBJ2-7; D is uncertain. The CDR3 sequence is 11 residues long. With 2 bases removed from V and 5 bases from J, the gap between germline ends came to 4 bases. Germline-derived CDR1 and CDR2 are SGHVS and FQNEAQ. The CDR3 DNA sequence: TGTGCCAGCAGCTTATCTAACGAGCAGTACTTC. Translation gives CASSLSNEQYF.

The rearrangement joins TRBV7-9 to TRBJ2-5; D is uncertain. This CDR3 contains 12 residues. The ends were cut back, 4 bases at V and 4 bases at J, with 7 bases in the middle. Germline V gene lookup returns CDR1 SEHNR and CDR2 FQNEAQ (reference sequence). The CDR3 DNA reads TGTGCCAGCAGCTACGGCTCAGAGACCCAGTACTTC. It yields the protein CASSYGSETQYF. Full variable domain (outside the CDR3, taken from reference TRBV7-9 and TRBJ2-5): DTGVSQNPRHKITKRGQNVTFRCDPISEHNRLYWYRQTLGQGPEFLTYFQNEAQLEKSRLLSDRFSAERPKGSFSTLEIQRTEQGDSAMYLCASSYGSETQYFGPGTRLLVL.

The chain is built from TRBV5-1 and TRBJ2-7; D not certain. CDR1 SGHRS and CDR2 YFSETQ come from the germline V gene. The CDR3 is made up of 14 amino acids. Trimming took off 0 bases at V and 4 bases at J, with 11 bases between the two ends. The CDR3 bases are TGCGCCAGCAGCTTGGAAGGTGACGGGTACGAGCAGTACTTC. Translating gives CASSLEGDGYEQYF.

This chain uses TRBV29-1 with TRBJ2-2; 8 positions agree with TRBD2. J gave up 4 bases and V 3 bases, and 7 bases lay outside the gene matches. Germline V gives CDR1 SQVTM, CDR2 ANQGSEA. CDR3 length: 15 amino acids. CDR3 nucleotide sequence: TGCAGCGTTGATGGCGGCGGGGGGAGCACCGGGGAGCTGTTTTTT. It codes for CSVDGGGGSTGELFF.

J is TRBJ2-7 and V is TRBV29-1; 9 bases align to TRBD1. There are 14 residues in the CDR3. Trimming took 2 bases from V and 3 from J; bases not matched to a gene: 5. Per germline, CDR1 SQVTM and CDR2 ANQGSEA. The CDR3 nucleotides read TGCAGCGTTGAATTTGGGACAGGGAACTACGAGCAGTACTTC. This encodes CSVEFGTGNYEQYF.

The rearrangement uses TRBV7-9 and TRBJ2-5; 10 bases match TRBD2. The CDR3 runs to 16 residues. The trim removed 5 bases at V and 2 bases at J, leaving 8 bases unmatched. CDR1 is SEHNR, CDR2 FQNEAQ, per germline (reference sequence). The CDR3: CASSPTSGDPQETQYF. The DNA of the CDR3 is TGTGCCAGCAGCCCTACTAGCGGGGACCCACAAGAGACCCAGTACTTC.

This clone was counted between two and nine times. The chain employs TRBV7-3 and TRBJ2-5; tentatively, D is TRBD1 or TRBD2 (5 bases each). The CDR3 has 15 amino acids. V was trimmed by 5 bases and J by 4 bases, leaving 17 bases between them. CDR1 and CDR2 from the germline V gene are SGHTA and FQGTGA. The CDR3 region has the DNA TGTGCCAGCAGCCCCACCGGGACCTGGGGAGAGACCCAGTACTTC. Translation: CASSPTGTWGETQYF.